This TCR beta chain was captured by sequencing in a study of T cell repertoires in cytomegalovirus infection. Concerning this clonotype: The antigen is not known.

Via MiXCR, TCRdb re-called the reads, giving one row per CDR3 protein. The sample has 110,000 to 150,000 distinct CDR3 sequences, 32% seen once. V lost 5 bases to trimming and J lost 2 bases, with 9 bases between them. Germline CDR1 is LNHDA and CDR2 is SQIVND (reference sequence). This CDR3 contains 13 residues. The clonotype was recovered from a human donor in good health (CMV status not recorded). Some clones in this sample may be carry-over from other donors' samples. The sequenced sample was CD8+ T cells from cultured PBMCs, obtained from culture after CMV antigen stimulation. The V gene is TRBV19, the J gene TRBJ1-2; no definite D call. CDR3 amino acids: CASSWTANYGYTF. As DNA, the CDR3 is TGTGCCAGTAGTTGGACCGCGAACTATGGCTACACCTTC.